A selection of T cell receptor beta chains follows, all from one sample in a study of beta chain features in type 1 diabetes. The protocol was immunoSEQ multiplex PCR, while the TCRdb copy is restricted to in-frame clones and leaves out a portion. Here the sample spans about half a million clones, 30% being singletons. Material for sequencing was naive CD4+ T cells from blood. The receptors were gathered from a young man in good health. CDR3s include the opening cysteine and the closing phenylalanine or tryptophan. The order of the fields is clone size, J gene, D gene, V gene, CDR3 protein, CDR3 DNA. A D gene is named only where the DNA matches it firmly. Rows give clone size only sometimes, using once, few, many, or a class for an expanded clone.

NA,TRBJ2-7,NA,TRBV9,CASSVDGSGYEQYF,TGTGCCAGCAGCGTAGACGGCAGCGGATACGAGCAGTACTTC
NA,TRBJ2-7,TRBD1,TRBV30,CAWNPDRSSYEQYF,TGTGCCTGGAATCCGGACAGGAGCTCCTACGAGCAGTACTTC
NA,TRBJ1-5,NA,TRBV30,CAWSRRLEGNQPQHF,TGTGCCTGGAGTCGAAGACTAGAAGGCAATCAGCCCCAGCATTTT
few,TRBJ2-3,NA,TRBV5-1,CASGDSMADTQYF,TGCGCCAGCGGGGACTCCATGGCAGATACGCAGTATTTT
few,TRBJ2-5,NA,TRBV4-2,CASSSTDRGETQYF,TGTGCCAGCAGCTCCACGGATCGGGGGGAGACCCAGTACTTC
NA,TRBJ2-7,NA,TRBV6-5,CASKRGREFGEQYF,TGTGCCAGCAAGAGGGGACGGGAGTTCGGCGAGCAGTACTTC
few,TRBJ1-1,NA,TRBV30,CAWSTVTGSEAFF,TGTGCCTGGAGCACGGTTACGGGATCTGAAGCTTTCTTT
NA,TRBJ2-1,NA,TRBV15,CATKSRDGSYNEQFF,TGTGCCACCAAGAGTCGCGACGGCTCCTACAATGAGCAGTTCTTC
NA,TRBJ2-7,TRBD2,TRBV7-2,CASSLSGLAGVSYEQYF,TGTGCCAGCAGCTTATCAGGACTAGCGGGAGTATCCTACGAGCAGTACTTC
NA,TRBJ2-1,TRBD2,TRBV29-1,CSVLAAHDEQFF,TGCAGCGTGCTAGCGGCTCATGACGAGCAGTTCTTC
NA,TRBJ2-1,NA,TRBV4-1,CASSLLASYNEQFF,TGCGCCAGCAGCCTTCTAGCGTCGTACAATGAGCAGTTCTTC
NA,TRBJ1-1,NA,TRBV29-1,CSVADIEKRPVDEAFF,TGCAGCGTTGCAGACATAGAAAAAAGGCCGGTTGATGAAGCTTTCTTT
NA,TRBJ1-4,TRBD1,TRBV10-3,CATNRDRDEKLFF,TGTGCCACCAACCGGGACAGGGATGAAAAACTGTTTTTT
NA,TRBJ2-7,NA,TRBV7-9,CASSLAGTDEQYF,TGTGCCAGCAGCTTAGCAGGGACGGACGAGCAGTACTTC
NA,TRBJ2-1,TRBD2,TRBV9,CASSVASGAYNEQFF,TGTGCCAGCAGCGTAGCTAGCGGGGCCTACAATGAGCAGTTCTTC
NA,TRBJ2-5,TRBD2,TRBV10-3,CAIGRGLEETQYF,TGTGCCATCGGCAGGGGACTAGAAGAGACCCAGTACTTC
NA,TRBJ1-1,NA,TRBV18,CASSADQGNTEAFF,TGTGCCAGCTCAGCAGACCAGGGGAACACTGAAGCTTTCTTT
few,TRBJ1-5,TRBD1,TRBV7-2,CASSTYRGSQPQHF,TGTGCCAGCAGCACCTACAGGGGCAGTCAGCCCCAGCATTTT
few,TRBJ2-7,NA,TRBV27,CASGMRRNEQYF,TGTGCCAGCGGGATGAGACGTAACGAGCAGTACTTC
few,TRBJ2-3,TRBD2,TRBV27,CASSFPVAGATQYF,TGTGCCAGCAGTTTCCCGGTAGCGGGAGCTACGCAGTATTTT
NA,TRBJ1-6,NA,TRBV23-1,CASSHRISDTHNSPLHF,TGCGCCAGCAGTCATCGGATCTCGGACACCCATAATTCACCCCTCCACTTT
NA,TRBJ1-2,NA,TRBV5-1,CASSLLTPDGTYGYTF,TGCGCCAGCAGCTTGCTTACCCCGGACGGGACCTATGGCTACACCTTC
few,TRBJ2-5,NA,TRBV7-9,CASSRRGAGSQETQYF,TGTGCCAGCAGCCGCCGTGGGGCCGGCAGCCAAGAGACCCAGTACTTC
few,TRBJ1-2,TRBD1,TRBV29-1,CSLDRGDGGYTF,TGCAGCTTAGACAGGGGAGACGGTGGCTACACCTTC
NA,TRBJ2-5,NA,TRBV6-5,CASSYHGYQETQYF,TGTGCCAGCAGTTACCACGGGTACCAAGAGACCCAGTACTTC
once,TRBJ2-1,TRBD2,TRBV5-1,CASSSSGVSYNEQFF,TGCGCCAGCAGCTCAAGCGGGGTCTCCTACAATGAGCAGTTCTTC
NA,TRBJ2-1,TRBD2,TRBV28,CASIEIAGGGQFF,TGTGCCAGCATCGAAATAGCGGGAGGCGGGCAGTTCTTC
few,TRBJ1-1,NA,TRBV30,CAWIRGWAEAFF,TGTGCCTGGATAAGGGGGTGGGCTGAAGCTTTCTTT
NA,TRBJ2-1,NA,TRBV7-2,CASSSRQVSYNEQFF,TGTGCCAGCAGCTCTCGACAGGTATCCTACAATGAGCAGTTCTTC
few,TRBJ2-7,NA,TRBV30,CAWSVALTLGGSYEQYF,TGTGCCTGGAGTGTAGCTCTGACATTGGGGGGCTCCTACGAGCAGTACTTC
few,TRBJ1-1,NA,TRBV30,CAWSVGRDTEAFF,TGTGCCTGGAGTGTAGGTCGGGACACTGAAGCTTTCTTT
NA,TRBJ2-7,TRBD1,TRBV2,CAISGQVDYEQYF,TGTGCCATCTCGGGACAGGTCGACTACGAGCAGTACTTC
NA,TRBJ2-3,NA,TRBV30,CAWSGAGWGGTDTQYF,TGTGCCTGGAGTGGCGCGGGGTGGGGCGGCACAGATACGCAGTATTTT
NA,TRBJ2-6,TRBD2,TRBV15,CATAGISGANVLTF,TGTGCCACAGCGGGGATCTCTGGGGCCAACGTCCTGACTTTC
NA,TRBJ2-5,TRBD2,TRBV7-2,CASSSDSGSGLTQYF,TGTGCCAGCAGCTCGGATAGCGGGAGTGGACTGACCCAGTACTTC
NA,TRBJ2-3,TRBD1,TRBV7-6,CASSRTGDHTDTQYF,TGTGCCAGCAGCCGAACAGGGGACCACACAGATACGCAGTATTTT
NA,TRBJ2-1,NA,TRBV7-2,CASSLTKYNEQFF,TGTGCCAGCAGCTTGACTAAATACAATGAGCAGTTCTTC
NA,TRBJ1-1,TRBD1,TRBV15,CATSSGQGVTEAFF,TGTGCCACCAGCAGTGGACAGGGCGTCACTGAAGCTTTCTTT
NA,TRBJ1-1,NA,TRBV28,CASSLSGTEAFF,TGTGCCAGCAGTTTAAGCGGCACTGAAGCTTTCTTT
NA,TRBJ1-1,NA,TRBV7-3,CASSLTSGSTEAFF,TGTGCCAGCAGCTTAACGTCCGGGAGCACTGAAGCTTTCTTT
few,TRBJ2-7,TRBD2,TRBV9,CASSVGGPSGTYEQYF,TGTGCCAGCAGCGTAGGTGGTCCTAGCGGAACCTACGAGCAGTACTTC
NA,TRBJ2-1,NA,TRBV5-1,CASSLALAGYNEQFF,TGCGCCAGCAGCTTGGCCCTAGCTGGCTACAATGAGCAGTTCTTC
NA,TRBJ2-2,TRBD1,TRBV7-2,CASSQRTGLNTGELFF,TGTGCCAGCAGCCAGAGGACAGGGTTAAACACCGGGGAGCTGTTTTTT
few,TRBJ2-5,NA,TRBV13,CASSLVVEGETQYF,TGTGCCAGCAGCTTAGTGGTGGAGGGAGAGACCCAGTACTTC
NA,TRBJ1-5,TRBD1,TRBV15,CATSDRESNQPQHF,TGTGCCACCAGCGACAGGGAGAGCAATCAGCCCCAGCATTTT
NA,TRBJ1-4,NA,TRBV10-3,CAISESGPTDEKLFF,TGTGCCATCAGTGAGTCGGGACCCACCGATGAAAAACTGTTTTTT
NA,TRBJ2-3,NA,TRBV6-6,CASSGAYTDTQYF,TGTGCCAGCAGTGGGGCTTACACAGATACGCAGTATTTT
NA,TRBJ1-2,NA,TRBV28,CASSLSGRGDDGYTF,TGTGCCAGCAGTTTATCCGGCAGAGGGGACGATGGCTACACCTTC
few,TRBJ1-1,NA,TRBV28,CASSFGGLETEAFF,TGTGCCAGCAGTTTCGGCGGGCTGGAAACTGAAGCTTTCTTT